The clone carrying this T cell receptor beta chain was counted only a few times. Through a sample-barcoded 5' primer and a J-beta primer mix, a second PCR was run for 7 to 11 cycles. MiXCR was run by TCRdb on the 5' RACE reads, yielding one entry per CDR3 protein. The data hold about a million distinct CDR3 sequences, with roughly two fifths observed a single time. V was trimmed by 8 bases and J by 4 bases, leaving 14 bases between them. This CDR3 region has 14 residues. Germline V gene lookup returns CDR1 MDHEN and CDR2 SYDVKM. This specimen comes from a study of blood T cells in healthy people across ages.

The chain recombines TRBV28 with TRBJ1-4, with D perhaps matching TRBD1 (6 bases). Sequences were obtained from blood. The sequence came from a man between 18 and 35 years old in good health. The CDR3 is CASEGGFGNEKLFF. CDR3 DNA sequence: TGTGCCAGCGAAGGGGGTTTTGGTAATGAAAAACTGTTTTTT.